Here is one T cell receptor beta chain with its context. Authors' methods: Reference gene primers were amplified, and this amplification served to estimate nucleated cell counts. Profiling relied on immunoSEQ multiplex PCR, and the TCRdb table lists in-frame clones only, not all of them. V, J and clone size were drawn from that table, and D and trimming were deduced from the DNA. Among 350,000 or so clones listed, approximately 89% were seen once. The ends were cut back, 3 bases at V and 0 bases at J, with 13 bases in the middle. Germline V gives CDR1 SGDLS, CDR2 YYNGEE. This CDR3 has 16 amino acids. The data stem from a study of blood T cell repertoires in COVID-19. Study context: PBMCs, B-cell-depleted T cells, or T cells provided the cDNA or gDNA that made up the material.

The chain uses TRBV9 and TRBJ2-1; D is possibly TRBD2 (6 bases). The receptor was isolated from a woman aged 55-70 years with COVID-19, enrolled during active disease. The sequenced material came from peripheral blood. In DNA form, the CDR3 reads TGTGCCAGCAGCGCCCTAGCGAGGAGCTCCTACAATGAGCAGTTCTTC. Translated, it gives CASSALARSSYNEQFF.